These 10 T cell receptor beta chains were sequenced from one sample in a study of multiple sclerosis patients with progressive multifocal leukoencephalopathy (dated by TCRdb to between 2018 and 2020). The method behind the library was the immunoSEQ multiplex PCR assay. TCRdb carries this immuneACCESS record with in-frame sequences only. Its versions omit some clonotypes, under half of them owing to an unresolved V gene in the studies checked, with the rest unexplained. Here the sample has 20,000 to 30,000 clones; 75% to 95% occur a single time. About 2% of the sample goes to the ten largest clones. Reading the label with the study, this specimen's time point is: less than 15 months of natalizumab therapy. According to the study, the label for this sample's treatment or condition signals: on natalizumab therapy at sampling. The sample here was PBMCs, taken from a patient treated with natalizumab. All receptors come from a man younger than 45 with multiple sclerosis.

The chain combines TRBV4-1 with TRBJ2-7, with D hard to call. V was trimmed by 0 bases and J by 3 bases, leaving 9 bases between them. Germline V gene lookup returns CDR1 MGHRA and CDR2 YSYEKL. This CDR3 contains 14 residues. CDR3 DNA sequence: TGCGCCAGCAGCCAAGAGGCGGCTAGCTACGAGCAGTACTTC. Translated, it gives CASSQEAASYEQYF.

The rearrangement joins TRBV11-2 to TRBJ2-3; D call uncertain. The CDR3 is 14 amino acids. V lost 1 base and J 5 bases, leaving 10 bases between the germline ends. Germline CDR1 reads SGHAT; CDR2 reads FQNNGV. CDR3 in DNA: TGTGCCAGCAGCTTAGTCGGATCTAGAGATACGCAGTATTTT. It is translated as CASSLVGSRDTQYF.

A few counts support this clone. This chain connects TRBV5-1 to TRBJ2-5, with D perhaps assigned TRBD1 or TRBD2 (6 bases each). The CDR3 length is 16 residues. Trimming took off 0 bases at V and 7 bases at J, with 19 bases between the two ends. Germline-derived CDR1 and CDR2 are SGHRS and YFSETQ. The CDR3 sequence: CASSLAGEGGRGTQYF. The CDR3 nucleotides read TGCGCCAGCAGCTTGGCGGGAGAGGGGGGCCGGGGGACCCAGTACTTC.

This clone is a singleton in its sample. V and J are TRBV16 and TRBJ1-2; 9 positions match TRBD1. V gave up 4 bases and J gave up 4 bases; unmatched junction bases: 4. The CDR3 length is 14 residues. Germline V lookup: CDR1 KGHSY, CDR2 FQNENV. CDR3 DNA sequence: TGTGCCAGCAGCCCGGGGACAGGGCGCTATGGCTACACCTTC. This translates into CASSPGTGRYGYTF.

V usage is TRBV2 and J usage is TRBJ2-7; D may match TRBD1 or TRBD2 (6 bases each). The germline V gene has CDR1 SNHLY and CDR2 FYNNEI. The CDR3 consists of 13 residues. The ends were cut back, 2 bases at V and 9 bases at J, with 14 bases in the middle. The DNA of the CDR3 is TGTGCCAGCAGTGAATCAACCGGGGGCGGGCAGTACTTC. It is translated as CASSESTGGGQYF.

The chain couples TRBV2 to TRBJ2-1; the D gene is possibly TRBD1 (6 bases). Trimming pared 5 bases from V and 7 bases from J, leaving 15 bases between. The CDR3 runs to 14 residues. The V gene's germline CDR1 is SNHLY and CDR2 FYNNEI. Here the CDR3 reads CASSFRARGNEQFF. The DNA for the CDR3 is TGTGCCAGCAGTTTTAGAGCCAGGGGTAATGAGCAGTTCTTC.

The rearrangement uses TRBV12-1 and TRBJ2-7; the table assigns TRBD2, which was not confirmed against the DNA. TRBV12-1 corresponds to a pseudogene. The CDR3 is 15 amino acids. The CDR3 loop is CASSLGLAGVGEQYV. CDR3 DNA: TGTGCCAGCAGCCTGGGACTAGCGGGAGTTGGCGAGCAGTACGTC.

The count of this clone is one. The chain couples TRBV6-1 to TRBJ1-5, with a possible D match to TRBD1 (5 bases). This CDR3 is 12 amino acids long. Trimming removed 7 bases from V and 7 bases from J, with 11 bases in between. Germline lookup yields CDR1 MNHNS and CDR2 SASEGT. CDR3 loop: CASTGDRQPQHF. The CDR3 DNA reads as TGTGCCAGCACCGGAGACAGACAGCCCCAGCATTTT.

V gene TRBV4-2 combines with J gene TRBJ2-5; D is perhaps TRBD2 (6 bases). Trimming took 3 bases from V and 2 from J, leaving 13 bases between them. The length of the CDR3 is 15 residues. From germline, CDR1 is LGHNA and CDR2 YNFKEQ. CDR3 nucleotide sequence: TGTGCCAGCAGCCACGGGGGAGAGTTACAAGAGACCCAGTACTTC. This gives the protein CASSHGGELQETQYF.

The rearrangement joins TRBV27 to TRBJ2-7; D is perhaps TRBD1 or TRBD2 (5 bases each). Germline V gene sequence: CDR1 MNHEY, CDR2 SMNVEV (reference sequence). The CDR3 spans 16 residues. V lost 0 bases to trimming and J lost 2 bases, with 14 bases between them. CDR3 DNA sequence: TGTGCCAGCAGTTTATCGCTGTGGGACGAACCCTACGAGCAGTACTTC. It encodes CASSLSLWDEPYEQYF.